The 22 T cell receptor beta chains listed next were all sequenced from one sample in a study of T cell repertoires in cytomegalovirus infection. MiXCR was run by TCRdb on the reads, yielding one entry per CDR3 protein. The profile shows 350,000 to 450,000 distinct CDR3 sequences, 15% to 20% of them singletons. Material for sequencing was PBMCs. The origin of the receptors is a human donor in good health (CMV status not recorded). Some clones in this sample may be carry-over from other donors' samples.

This clonotype occurred a few times. V and J are TRBV12-3 or TRBV12-4 and TRBJ1-2; unclear D gene. Trimming pared 5 bases from V and 1 base from J, leaving 5 bases between. This CDR3 has 12 amino acids. CDR3: CASSAYNYGYTF. CDR3 nucleotides: TGTGCCAGCAGTGCGTATAACTATGGCTACACCTTC.

In this sample, this clonotype turned up many times. The chain carries TRBV6-2 or TRBV6-3 and TRBJ2-2; D gene uncertain. CDR1 MNHEY and CDR2 SVGEGT come from the germline V gene. The CDR3 totals 15 residues. V lost 10 bases, J lost 4 bases, and 19 bases lay in between. This CDR3 is CAITRLRGPTGELFF. The CDR3 DNA follows: TGTGCCATCACCCGCCTACGCGGTCCCACCGGGGAGCTGTTTTTT.

The chain joins TRBV30 to TRBJ2-7; D may be TRBD2 (5 bases). The V end lost 2 bases, the J end lost 2 bases, and 7 bases lay between the germline ends. The germline CDR1 and CDR2 sequences are GTSNPN and SVGIG (reference sequence). This CDR3 has 12 amino acids. The CDR3, as DNA: TGTGCCTGGAGTCGGGGAGCCTACGAGCAGTACTTC. As protein: CAWSRGAYEQYF.

The chain is built from TRBV18 and TRBJ1-1; possibly TRBD1 for D (5 bases). Per germline, CDR1 KGHSH and CDR2 LQKENI. V was cut by 5 bases and J by 3 bases, with 10 bases left in between. The CDR3 contains 13 residues. CDR3 in amino acids: CASSRDADTEAFF. CDR3 nucleotides: TGTGCCAGCTCAAGGGACGCAGACACTGAAGCTTTCTTT.

This sequence joins TRBV18 and TRBJ2-7, with 8 nucleotides matching TRBD1. This CDR3 contains 14 residues. Per germline, CDR1 KGHSH and CDR2 LQKENI. The J segment lost 2 bases and the V segment lost 6 bases, leaving 6 bases of the junction unmatched. The CDR3 is CASSSQGQAYEQYF. The CDR3 DNA is TGTGCCAGCTCCTCACAGGGACAGGCCTACGAGCAGTACTTC.

The chain uses TRBV7-2 and TRBJ2-3, with no clear D. Germline V gene lookup returns CDR1 SGHTA and CDR2 FQGNSA. The CDR3 totals 14 residues. V dropped 7 bases and J dropped 1 base, with 12 bases sitting between them. As DNA, the CDR3 is TGTGCCAGCACGAACGAATGGGGCACAGATACGCAGTATTTT. Its protein is CASTNEWGTDTQYF.

This clonotype has a count of ten or more. The chain joins TRBV7-2 to TRBJ2-7, with D hard to call. Trimming took 3 bases from V and 2 from J, leaving 5 bases between them. This CDR3 spans 12 amino acids. The germline gives CDR1 SGHTA, CDR2 FQGNSA. CDR3 in DNA: TGTGCCAGCAGCTTCATAACCTACGAGCAGTACTTC. Protein sequence: CASSFITYEQYF.

The gene calls are TRBV6-8 and TRBJ1-2; a possible D gene is TRBD1 (5 bases). The CDR3 is 13 amino acids. The ends were cut back, 0 bases at V and 8 bases at J, with 10 bases in the middle. Germline V gene lookup returns CDR1 MNHGY and CDR2 SAAAGT. In DNA, the CDR3 is TGTGCCAGCAGTTACTCGACGGGGGAGGGCTACACCTTC. Translated: CASSYSTGEGYTF.

This clonotype was seen more than once but under ten times. This chain connects TRBV12-3 or TRBV12-4 to TRBJ2-7, with D perhaps being TRBD1 or TRBD2 (5 bases each). CDR3 size: 15 residues. Trimming removed 3 bases at V and 6 bases at J, with 18 bases between. The CDR3 loop is CASSFGFGGSGEQYF. CDR3 coding DNA: TGTGCCAGCAGTTTCGGGTTTGGGGGTTCGGGCGAGCAGTACTTC.

This clonotype was picked up many times. The DNA for the CDR3 is TGTGCCAGCAGGGAGTCAACAGATACGCAGTATTTT. This translates into CASRESTDTQYF. The rearrangement uses TRBV6-2 or TRBV6-3 and TRBJ2-3, with unresolved D. The length of the CDR3 is 12 residues. V lost 6 bases to trimming and J lost 3 bases, with 7 bases between them. Germline CDR1 reads MNHEY; CDR2 reads SVGEGT.

There are many counts of this clonotype. The genes are TRBV7-2 and TRBJ1-4; possibly TRBD1 for D (5 bases). The CDR3 runs 15 residues. Germline loops: CDR1 SGHTA, CDR2 FQGNSA. The germline V and J ends were trimmed by 0 bases and 4 bases, with 9 bases remaining between them. This CDR3 is CASSLAGLGNEKLFF. In nucleotides, the CDR3 is TGTGCCAGCAGCTTAGCGGGGCTGGGTAATGAAAAACTGTTTTTT.

The chain employs TRBV18 and TRBJ2-3; D gene ambiguous. Germline V gene sequence: CDR1 KGHSH, CDR2 LQKENI. CDR3 length: 13 amino acids. Trimming removed 5 bases from V and 2 bases from J, with 8 bases in between. DNA for the CDR3: TGTGCCAGCTCAGGACGGACCACAGATACGCAGTATTTT. It codes for CASSGRTTDTQYF.

This clonotype was counted only a few times. This chain joins TRBV20-1 and TRBJ2-7, with a weak D call TRBD2 (6 bases). The germline CDR1 and CDR2 sequences are DFQATT and SNEGSKA (reference sequence). V lost 3 bases and J 3 bases, leaving 15 bases between the germline ends. CDR3 length equals 14 residues. Here the CDR3 reads CSARGTLDYYEQYF. For the CDR3, the DNA is TGCAGTGCTAGGGGGACTCTGGACTACTACGAGCAGTACTTC.

A word on this clonotype: Mismatch with germline at one junction end may stem from a read error. The V and J genes are TRBV2 and TRBJ2-1, with D hard to call. The CDR3 totals 12 residues. Germline CDR1 and CDR2: SNHLY and FYNNEI. CDR3 in amino acids: CASSEASGSEVF. The CDR3 region has the DNA TGTGCCAGCAGTGAAGCCTCGGGCTCCGAGGTCTTC.

V gene TRBV29-1 combines with J gene TRBJ2-1; 10 nucleotides line up with TRBD2. This CDR3 comprises 15 residues. V shed 1 base and J 10 bases; nucleotides not matched to a gene: 10. Germline CDR1 is SQVTM and CDR2 is ANQGSEA. The CDR3 region is CSVEAASGRLREQFF. CDR3 bases: TGCAGCGTTGAAGCGGCTAGCGGGAGACTTCGGGAGCAGTTCTTC.

The table lists this clonotype with a few counts. The junction departs from germline at one end; a sequencing error may be responsible. This chain links TRBV6-1 with TRBJ2-3; 8 bases line up with TRBD2. Per germline, CDR1 MNHNS and CDR2 SASEGT. The CDR3 covers 15 residues. CDR3 nucleotides: TGTGCCAGCAGCGAAGCGGGGGCGACCACAGATACGCAGTATTTT. Its translation is CASSEAGATTDTQYF.

The V gene is TRBV12-5, the J gene TRBJ2-5; D not certain. The V end lost 6 bases, the J end lost 1 base, and 3 bases lay between the germline ends. CDR3 size: 11 residues. From germline, CDR1 is LGHNT and CDR2 FRNRAP. In nucleotides, the CDR3 is TGTGCTAGTGGCCTCCAAGAGACCCAGTACTTC. Its translation is CASGLQETQYF.

This clonotype showed up many times. The chain joins TRBV7-2 to TRBJ1-6, with 7 bases matching TRBD1. CDR1 is SGHTA, CDR2 FQGNSA, per germline. The CDR3 contains 14 residues. The trim removed 6 bases at V and 8 bases at J, leaving 7 bases unmatched. The DNA of the CDR3 is TGTGCCAGCAGACGACAGGGTCTCGATTCACCCCTCCACTTT. Its translation is CASRRQGLDSPLHF.

This clonotype was observed many times. CDR3 in DNA: TGTGCCAGCAGCGACGGGAATTCACCCCTCCACTTT. Its protein product is CASSDGNSPLHF. The chain is built from TRBV2 and TRBJ1-6; D not resolved. The CDR3 totals 12 residues. V gave up 6 bases and J gave up 7 bases, with 7 bases separating them. CDR1 and CDR2 (germline): SNHLY, FYNNEI.

This clonotype was detected many times. The chain is built from TRBV7-2 and TRBJ1-1; TRBD1 is a possible D gene (5 bases). CDR1 is SGHTA and CDR2 is FQGNSA in the germline V gene. This CDR3 is built from 15 residues. The V end lost 5 bases, the J end lost 3 bases, and 16 bases lay between the germline ends. The CDR3 sequence is CASSPQAGFDTEAFF. The CDR3 nucleotides read TGTGCCAGCAGCCCCCAAGCAGGGTTTGACACTGAAGCTTTCTTT.

The V call is TRBV6-4, the J call TRBJ2-2; possible D gene TRBD2, 5 bases. CDR1 and CDR2 (germline): MRHNA, SNTAGT. The V gene lost 8 bases and the J gene lost 2 bases, with 12 bases spanning the gap. This CDR3 comprises 14 residues. DNA for the CDR3: TGTGCCAGCGCCGCTAGCCTAAACACCGGGGAGCTGTTTTTT. Its protein is CASAASLNTGELFF.

The V gene is TRBV5-1, the J gene TRBJ2-1; possibly TRBD1 for D (6 bases). The germline CDR1 and CDR2 sequences are SGHRS and YFSETQ. Trimming removed 2 bases at V and 6 bases at J, with 12 bases between. The CDR3 has 14 residues. CDR3 coding DNA: TGCGCCAGCAGCTTACTACAGGGTGTCAATGAGCAGTTCTTC. It encodes CASSLLQGVNEQFF.